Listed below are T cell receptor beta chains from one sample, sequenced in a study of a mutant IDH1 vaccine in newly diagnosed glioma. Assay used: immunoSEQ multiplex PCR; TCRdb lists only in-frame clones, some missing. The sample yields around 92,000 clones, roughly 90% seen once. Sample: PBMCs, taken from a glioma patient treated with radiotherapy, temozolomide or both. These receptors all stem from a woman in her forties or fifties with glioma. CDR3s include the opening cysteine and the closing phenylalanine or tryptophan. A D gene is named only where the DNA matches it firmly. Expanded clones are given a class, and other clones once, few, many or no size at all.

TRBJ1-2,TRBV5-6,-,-,TGTGCCAGCAGCTTATCCACAGGCGTCCGATGGGGCTACACCTTC,CASSLSTGVRWGYTF
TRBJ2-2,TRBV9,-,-,TGTGCCAGCAGCTCCGGAGGGCCGAACACCGGGGAACTGTTTTTT,CASSSGGPNTGELFF
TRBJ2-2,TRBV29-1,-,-,TGCAGCGTTATAAGTCGGGTCGGCGGGGAGCTGTTTTTT,CSVISRVGGELFF
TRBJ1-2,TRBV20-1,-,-,TGCAGTGCCGCGACCTCGAAGGGCTACACCTTC,CSAATSKGYTF
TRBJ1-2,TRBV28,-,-,TGTGCCAGCAGTTTTCGAACGTGGGGGGCGCAGGGTGGCTACACCTTC,CASSFRTWGAQGGYTF
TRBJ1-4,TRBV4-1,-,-,TGCGCCAGCAGCCAAGACGGCAGCTCGGATGAAAAACTGTTTTTT,CASSQDGSSDEKLFF
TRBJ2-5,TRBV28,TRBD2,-,TGTGCCAGCACTCCCCACTCGGGACTAGGGGAGACCCAGTACTTC,CASTPHSGLGETQYF
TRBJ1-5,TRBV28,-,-,TGTGCCAGCAGTACCCATGGGGAAGGGGATCAGCCCCAGCATTTT,CASSTHGEGDQPQHF
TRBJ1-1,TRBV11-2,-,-,TGTGCCAGCAGCTTAGTAGGTTACGGGGGGAACACTGAAGCTTTCTTT,CASSLVGYGGNTEAFF
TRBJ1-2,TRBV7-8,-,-,TGTGCCAGCAGTCACATCGGGAACTATGGCTACACCTTC,CASSHIGNYGYTF
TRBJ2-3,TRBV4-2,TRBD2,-,TGTGCCAGCAGCCACAACATACAGCGGGAGTTAACAGATACGCAGTATTTT,CASSHNIQRELTDTQYF
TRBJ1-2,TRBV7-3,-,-,TGTGCCAGCAGCTTAACGTTAGGCAGGGTCCCCTATGGCTACACCTTC,CASSLTLGRVPYGYTF
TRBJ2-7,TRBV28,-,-,TGTGCCAGCACTCGGACAGGGGCTAGCGGGCTTTACGAGCAGTACTTC,CASTRTGASGLYEQYF
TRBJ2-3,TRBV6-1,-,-,TGTGCCAGCAGTTCCGGAGGTACTGATACGCAGTATTTT,CASSSGGTDTQYF
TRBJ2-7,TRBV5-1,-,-,TGCGCCAGCAGCTCTCTTACAGGGTTGGGCGAGCAGTACTTC,CASSSLTGLGEQYF
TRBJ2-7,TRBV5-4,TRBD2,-,TGTGCCAGCAGCTTGGGAGCTAGCGGCTCCTACGAGCAGTACTTC,CASSLGASGSYEQYF
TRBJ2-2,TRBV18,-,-,TGTGCCAGCTCACGGGAGAACACCGGGGAGCTGTTTTTT,CASSRENTGELFF
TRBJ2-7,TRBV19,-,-,TGTGCCAGTAGTATATCATACAGTAGCCGGCTTCGCGAGCAGTACTTC,CASSISYSSRLREQYF
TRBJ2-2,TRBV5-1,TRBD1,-,TGCGCCAGCAGTTGCCGGGACAGGGAACACCGGGGAGCTGTTTTT,CASSCRDREHRGAVF
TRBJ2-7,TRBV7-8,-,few,TGTGCCAGCAGCCCGCAATCCCAGGGATGGTACGAGCAGTACTTC,CASSPQSQGWYEQYF
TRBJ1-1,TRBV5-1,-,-,TGCGCCAGCAGCTTGGAGGCGGGTTGGGGGACTGAAGCTTTCTTT,CASSLEAGWGTEAFF
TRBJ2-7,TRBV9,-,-,TGTGCCAGCAGCACCCTACAGGACTCCTACGAGCAGTACTTC,CASSTLQDSYEQYF
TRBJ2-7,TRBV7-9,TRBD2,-,TGTGCCAGCAGCTCAAGGATAGCGGGAATCTACGAGCAGTACTTC,CASSSRIAGIYEQYF
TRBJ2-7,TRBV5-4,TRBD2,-,TGTGCCAGCAGCCACCCCGACGGACTAGCGGATCCCTACGAGCAGTACTTC,CASSHPDGLADPYEQYF
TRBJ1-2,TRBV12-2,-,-,TGTGCAAGTCGCCGCGGGCCGGTTGGGTATTCTGGCTACACCTTC,CASRRGPVGYSGYTF
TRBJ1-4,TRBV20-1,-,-,TGCAGTGCTAGAGATGGGGAAAAACTGTTTTTT,CSARDGEKLFF
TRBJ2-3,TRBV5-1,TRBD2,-,TGCGCCAGCAGCCCGGCTAGCGGGAGAACAGATACGCAGTATTTT,CASSPASGRTDTQYF
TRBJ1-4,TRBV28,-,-,TGTGCCAGCACCCTTCGGGGTAATGAAAAACTGTTTTTT,CASTLRGNEKLFF
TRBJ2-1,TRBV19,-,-,TGTGCCAGCAGACAGCCCCCGGGGAATGAGCAGTTCTTC,CASRQPPGNEQFF
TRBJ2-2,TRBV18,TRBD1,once,TGTGCCAGCTCAGACAGGGACGGTGGTGGCGCCGGGGAGCTGTTTTTT,CASSDRDGGGAGELFF
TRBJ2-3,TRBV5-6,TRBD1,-,TGTGCCAGCAGCTTCACAGGGGGTTTTGCAGATACGCAGTATTTT,CASSFTGGFADTQYF
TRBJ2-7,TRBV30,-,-,TGTGCCTGGAGGGGGGTCGGAGGGTACGAGCAGTACTTC,CAWRGVGGYEQYF